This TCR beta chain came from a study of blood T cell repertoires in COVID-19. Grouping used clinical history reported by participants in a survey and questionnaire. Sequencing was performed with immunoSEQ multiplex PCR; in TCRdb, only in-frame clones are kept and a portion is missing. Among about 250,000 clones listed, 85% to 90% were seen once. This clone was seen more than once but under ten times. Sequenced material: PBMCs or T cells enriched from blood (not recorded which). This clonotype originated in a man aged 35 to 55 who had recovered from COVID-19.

CDR3: CAGWRGSYNEQFF. The CDR3 DNA is TGTGCTGGCTGGAGGGGTTCCTACAATGAGCAGTTCTTC. The gene calls are TRBV12-5 and TRBJ2-1, with D perhaps TRBD2 (6 bases). V lost 11 bases and J 1 base, leaving 12 bases between the germline ends. This CDR3 contains 13 residues. Germline lookup yields CDR1 LGHNT and CDR2 FRNRAP.